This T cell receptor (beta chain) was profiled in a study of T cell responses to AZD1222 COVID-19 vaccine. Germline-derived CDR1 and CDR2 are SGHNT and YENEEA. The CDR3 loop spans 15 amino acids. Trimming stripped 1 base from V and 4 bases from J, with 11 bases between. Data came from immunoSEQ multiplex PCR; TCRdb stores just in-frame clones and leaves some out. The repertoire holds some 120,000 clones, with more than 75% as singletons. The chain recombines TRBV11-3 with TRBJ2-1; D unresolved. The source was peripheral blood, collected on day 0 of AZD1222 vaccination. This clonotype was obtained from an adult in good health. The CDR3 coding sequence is TGTGCCAGCAGCTTAGGGGCATCCCTTTACAATGAGCAGTTCTTC. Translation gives CASSLGASLYNEQFF. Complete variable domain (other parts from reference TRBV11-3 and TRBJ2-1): EAGVVQSPRYKIIEKKQPVAFWCNPISGHNTLYWYLQNLGQGPELLIRYENEEAVDDSQLPKDRFSAERLKGVDSTLKIQPAELGDSAVYLCASSLGASLYNEQFFGPGTRLTVL.